This T cell receptor (beta chain) was captured by sequencing in a study of blood T cell repertoires in COVID-19. Overall study context: Some COVID-19 samples were acute and others convalescent; all came from the United States, Italy and Spain. In each case, the material was cDNA or gDNA derived from T cells, B-cell-depleted T cells, or PBMCs.

In the original workflow: Amplification from reference gene primers served as the basis for estimated nucleated cell counts. Sequencing was performed with immunoSEQ multiplex PCR; in TCRdb, only in-frame clones are kept and a portion is missing. That table furnishes V, J and clone size, whereas the DNA furnished D and trimming. The data show about 300,000 clones, 89% seen once. CDR1 and CDR2 (germline): SGHDN, FVKESK. The V end was cut by 2 bases, the J end by 5 bases, with 13 bases between. The CDR3 is made up of 14 amino acids. Sequencing was done on a sample of peripheral blood. This sequence originates from a man in his late teens or twenties who had recovered from COVID-19. The J gene is TRBJ2-7, the V gene TRBV14, with TRBD1 as a possible D gene (6 bases). The CDR3 coding sequence is TGTGCCAGCAGCCAAATGTCGACAGGCCACGAGCAGTACTTC. The encoded protein is CASSQMSTGHEQYF.